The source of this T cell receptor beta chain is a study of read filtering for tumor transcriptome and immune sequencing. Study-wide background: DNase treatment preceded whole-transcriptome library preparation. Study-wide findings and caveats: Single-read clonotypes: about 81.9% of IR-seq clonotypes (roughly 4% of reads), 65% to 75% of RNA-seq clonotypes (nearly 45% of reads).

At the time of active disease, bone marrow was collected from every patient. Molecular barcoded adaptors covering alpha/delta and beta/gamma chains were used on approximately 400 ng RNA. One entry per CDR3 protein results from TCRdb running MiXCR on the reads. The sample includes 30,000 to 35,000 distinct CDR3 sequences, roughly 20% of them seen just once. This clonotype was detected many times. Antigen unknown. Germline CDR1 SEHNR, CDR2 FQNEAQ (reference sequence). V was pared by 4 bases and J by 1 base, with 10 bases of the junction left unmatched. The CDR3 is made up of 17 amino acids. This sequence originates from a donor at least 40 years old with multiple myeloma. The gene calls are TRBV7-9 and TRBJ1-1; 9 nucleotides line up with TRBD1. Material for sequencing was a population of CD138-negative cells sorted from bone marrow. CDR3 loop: CASSSIWDREGNTEAFF. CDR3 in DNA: TGTGCCAGCAGCTCGATTTGGGACAGGGAGGGGAACACTGAAGCTTTCTTT.